The 4 T cell receptor beta chains reported below all come from one sample, sequenced in a study of shared clonotypes between healthy human individuals. Here immunoSEQ multiplex PCR was the method, and the copy in TCRdb shows in-frame clones only, minus some. The table shows 1,500,000 or so clones, with 98% to 99% occurring only once. The sequencing sample was made of naive CD4+ T cells sorted from blood. Subset in this sample: CD45RA+ positively selected. The receptors were sampled from a man aged 30-40 years in good health.

V gene TRBV6-5 combines with J gene TRBJ2-5; 7 positions agree with TRBD2. Germline V gives CDR1 MNHEY, CDR2 SVGAGI. Trimming took 3 bases from V and 1 from J; bases not matched to a gene: 8. The CDR3 has 16 amino acids. The CDR3 coding sequence is TGTGCCAGCAGTTATAAATACGCGGGAGCCCAAGAGACCCAGTACTTC. This translates into CASSYKYAGAQETQYF.

The J gene is TRBJ1-1, the V gene TRBV29-1, with D possibly being TRBD1 (5 bases). Trimming shortened V by 7 bases and J by 1 base, and 13 bases separated the two germline ends. The CDR3 covers 13 residues. CDR1 SQVTM and CDR2 ANQGSEA come from the germline V gene. For the CDR3, the DNA is TGCAGCGCCTCTCAGGGAGGGAACACTGAAGCTTTCTTT. It encodes CSASQGGNTEAFF. Drawing the rest from reference TRBV29-1 and TRBJ1-1, the complete variable domain is SAVISQKPSRDICQRGTSLTIQCQVDSQVTMMFWYRQQPGQSLTLIATANQGSEATYESGFVIDKFPISRPNLTFSTLTVSNMSPEDSSIYLCSASQGGNTEAFFGQGTRLTVV.

As for this clone: Within the sample, other DNA sequences also encode this same CDR3. The chain couples TRBV5-1 to TRBJ2-1, with 15 bases matching TRBD2. With 4 bases clipped from V and 4 bases from J, the junction kept 3 bases outside the gene matches. The germline CDR1 and CDR2 sequences are SGHRS and YFSETQ. The CDR3 consists of 16 residues. Written as DNA, the CDR3 is TGCGCCAGCAGCACGGGACTAGCGGGAGGATACAATGAGCAGTTCTTC. Protein product: CASSTGLAGGYNEQFF. Combining the CDR3 with reference TRBV5-1 and TRBJ2-1 gives the whole variable domain KAGVTQTPRYLIKTRGQQVTLSCSPISGHRSVSWYQQTPGQGLQFLFEYFSETQRNKGNFPGRFSGRQFSNSRSEMNVSTLELGDSALYLCASSTGLAGGYNEQFFGPGTRLTVL.

The gene calls are TRBV7-2 and TRBJ2-2; D is ambiguous. Germline loops: CDR1 SGHTA, CDR2 FQGNSA. This CDR3 is 13 amino acids long. Trimming stripped 1 base from V and 7 bases from J, with 7 bases between. For the CDR3, the DNA is TGTGCCAGCAGCTTAGAACGTGGCGGGGAGCTGTTTTTT. It is translated as CASSLERGGELFF. Full variable domain (outside the CDR3, taken from reference TRBV7-2 and TRBJ2-2): GAGVSQSPSNKVTEKGKDVELRCDPISGHTALYWYRQSLGQGLEFLIYFQGNSAPDKSGLPSDRFSAERTGGSVSTLTIQRTQQEDSAVYLCASSLERGGELFFGEGSRLTVL.